A single sample gave rise to the 19 T cell receptor beta chains below, sequenced in a study of shared clonotypes between healthy human individuals. TCRdb's table, derived via immunoSEQ multiplex PCR, lists solely in-frame clones and lacks some. The table has hundreds of thousands of clones, about two thirds seen once. Sequenced material: memory CD4+ T cells sorted from blood. Subset denoted: CD45RA-negative fraction. Receptor source: a woman aged 25 to 45 in good health.

This clone came up once. This rearrangement joins TRBV28 to TRBJ2-1, with 10 bases lining up with TRBD2. With 2 bases clipped from V and 8 bases from J, the junction kept 9 bases outside the gene matches. Per germline, CDR1 MDHEN and CDR2 SYDVKM. CDR3 length: 16 amino acids. In DNA, the CDR3 is TGTGCCAGCAGTTTAGAAAGCCTAGCGGGAGCGGATGAGCAGTTCTTC. It encodes CASSLESLAGADEQFF.

The chain combines TRBV6-1 with TRBJ1-5; D is ambiguous. The germline CDR1 and CDR2 sequences are MNHNS and SASEGT. The CDR3 loop spans 15 amino acids. The V end lost 1 base, the J end lost 5 bases, and 12 bases lay between the germline ends. CDR3 DNA: TGTGCCAGCAGTGAAGGACCCGGGCTGCATCAGCCCCAGCATTTT. Amino acid sequence: CASSEGPGLHQPQHF.

This clone has just one count. The chain recombines TRBV2 with TRBJ2-3; D not resolved. CDR1 is SNHLY, CDR2 FYNNEI, per germline. With 7 bases removed from V and 2 bases from J, the gap between germline ends came to 13 bases. This CDR3 is built from 14 residues. CDR3 nucleotides: TGTGCCAGCATACCAGGCCGATACACAGATACGCAGTATTTT. Its translation is CASIPGRYTDTQYF.

The chain employs TRBV29-1 and TRBJ2-2; D uncertain. CDR3 length: 11 amino acids. Germline CDR1 is SQVTM and CDR2 is ANQGSEA. V lost 8 bases and J 4 bases, leaving 8 bases between the germline ends. The CDR3 is CSPLGTGELFF. CDR3 sequence (DNA): TGCAGCCCTCTGGGCACCGGGGAGCTGTTTTTT.

V is TRBV10-1 and J is TRBJ2-7; D gene unclear. V was cut by 0 bases and J by 10 bases, with 10 bases left in between. The CDR3 consists of 12 residues. In germline, CDR1 is WNHNN, CDR2 SYGVQD (reference sequence). The CDR3 DNA is TGCGCCAGCAGTGAGTCGAGGCTCTCACAGTACTTC. Translated: CASSESRLSQYF.

The V call is TRBV5-1, the J call TRBJ1-4, with TRBD1 matching 8 bases. The CDR3 is 14 residues long. Germline trimming cut 5 bases from V and 8 bases from J; bases unmatched to any gene: 8. The germline CDR1 and CDR2 sequences are SGHRS and YFSETQ. The CDR3 coding sequence is TGCGCCAGCAGTTCGGGACAGGAGGGGGAAAAACTGTTTTTT. This encodes CASSSGQEGEKLFF.

This clone has just a few counts. The genes are TRBV7-9 and TRBJ1-3; the D is unclear. Trimming stripped 0 bases from V and 7 bases from J, with 7 bases between. From germline, CDR1 is SEHNR and CDR2 FQNEAQ (reference sequence). The CDR3 contains 13 residues. The CDR3 coding sequence is TGTGCCAGCAGCTTAGCAGGGCCCAACACCATATATTTT. It translates to CASSLAGPNTIYF.

The chain links TRBV28 to TRBJ1-1, with D unclear. The V gene lost 11 bases and the J gene lost 6 bases, with 10 bases spanning the gap. CDR1 is MDHEN, CDR2 SYDVKM, per germline. CDR3 length: 10 amino acids. The CDR3 protein is CAATGAEAFF. The CDR3 region has the DNA TGTGCCGCCACCGGGGCTGAAGCTTTCTTT.

V usage is TRBV28 and J usage is TRBJ2-5; no firm D call. The J call may be incorrect, as the DNA end agrees better with TRBJ2-7. CDR1 and CDR2 from the germline V gene are MDHEN and SYDVKM. This CDR3 region has 11 residues. The CDR3, as DNA: TGTGCCTCCGCCGCGGCGCGCGAGCAGTACTTC. It codes for CASAAAREQYF.

This chain connects TRBV7-9 to TRBJ2-2; D is unclear. The CDR3 sequence is 14 residues long. CDR1 is SEHNR, CDR2 FQNEAQ, per germline (reference sequence). V was shortened by 3 bases and J by 0 bases, with 5 bases between the two germline ends. CDR3 coding DNA: TGTGCCAGCAGCTTCCGCCCGAACACCGGGGAGCTGTTTTTT. Encoded protein: CASSFRPNTGELFF.

The chain uses TRBV5-1 and TRBJ2-7, with D unclear. V was trimmed by 0 bases and J by 2 bases, leaving 9 bases between them. The CDR3 runs 14 residues. Germline lookup yields CDR1 SGHRS and CDR2 YFSETQ. This CDR3 reads CASSLEGGTYEQYF. DNA of the CDR3: TGCGCCAGCAGCTTGGAGGGCGGTACCTACGAGCAGTACTTC.

This chain uses TRBV29-1 with TRBJ2-1; no reliable D call. There are 12 residues in the CDR3. Germline V gene lookup returns CDR1 SQVTM and CDR2 ANQGSEA. CDR3 in DNA: TGCAGTGTGTTAGGGTCTAGCAATGAGCAGTTCTTC. Amino acids: CSVLGSSNEQFF.

This clone was found many times. The chain recombines TRBV14 with TRBJ2-1; tentatively, D is TRBD2 (6 bases). Germline V gene sequence: CDR1 SGHDN, CDR2 FVKESK. The CDR3 spans 14 residues. V lost 3 bases, J lost 6 bases, and 12 bases lay in between. Here the CDR3 reads CASSQRELTNEQFF. The DNA of the CDR3 is TGTGCCAGCAGCCAGCGGGAATTAACCAATGAGCAGTTCTTC. The full variable domain, in which reference TRBV14 and TRBJ2-1 provide the parts outside the CDR3, is EAGVTQFPSHSVIEKGQTVTLRCDPISGHDNLYWYRRVMGKEIKFLLHFVKESKQDESGMPNNRFLAERTGGTYSTLKVQPAELEDSGVYFCASSQRELTNEQFFGPGTRLTVL.

V gene TRBV13 combines with J gene TRBJ2-1; D perhaps matches TRBD1 (6 bases). Deletions cut 7 bases from V and 10 bases from J, with 26 bases between. The CDR3 is made up of 16 amino acids. CDR1 is PRHDT and CDR2 is FYEKMQ in the germline V gene (reference sequence). The CDR3 loop is CASILSGRGRVGEQFF. As DNA, the CDR3 is TGTGCCAGCATCCTATCGGGCAGGGGCCGGGTTGGAGAGCAGTTCTTC.

The rearrangement joins TRBV25-1 to TRBJ2-7; possibly TRBD1 for D (6 bases). This CDR3 region has 16 residues. CDR1 and CDR2 from the germline V gene are MGHDK and SYGVNS. Trimming removed 2 bases from V and 4 bases from J, with 18 bases in between. CDR3 coding DNA: TGTGCCAGCAGTGAAAAAAGACAGGACTCGGTGTACGAGCAGTACTTC. Translating gives CASSEKRQDSVYEQYF.

The CDR3 DNA reads TGTGCCAGCAGCCAAGAACGCTCAGCGGGGACCGGCGAGACCCAGTACTTC. It specifies CASSQERSAGTGETQYF. The chain couples TRBV4-2 to TRBJ2-5; 7 bases are shared with TRBD2. The CDR3 extends over 17 amino acids. Trimming cost V 0 bases and J 5 bases; bases outside gene matches: 12. In germline, CDR1 is LGHNA, CDR2 YNFKEQ.

J is TRBJ2-3 and V is TRBV7-9; 7 nucleotides agree with TRBD2. The CDR3 spans 17 residues. Germline CDR1 and CDR2: SEHNR and FQNEAQ (reference sequence). The J segment lost 5 bases and the V segment lost 2 bases, leaving 13 bases of the junction unmatched. The CDR3 coding sequence is TGTGCCAGCAGCTTATCCTCCCCGGCGGGAGTTGGAGATACGCAGTATTTT. It encodes CASSLSSPAGVGDTQYF.

This clone came up a few times. The genes are TRBV5-6 and TRBJ1-2, with a tentative D call TRBD1 (6 bases). Trimming cost V 3 bases and J 4 bases, with 16 bases left between them. Looked up from germline, CDR1 is SGHDT and CDR2 is YYEEEE. The CDR3 consists of 15 residues. CDR3 protein: CASSSMGAVGYGYTF. DNA for the CDR3: TGTGCCAGCAGCTCGATGGGGGCAGTCGGCTATGGCTACACCTTC.

V is TRBV28 and J is TRBJ1-1; TRBD1 might be the D (6 bases). This CDR3 has 14 amino acids. Trimming removed 6 bases at V and 5 bases at J, with 16 bases between. Germline loops: CDR1 MDHEN, CDR2 SYDVKM. The CDR3 protein is CASSLQGVETEAFF. DNA for the CDR3: TGTGCCAGCAGCCTACAGGGTGTTGAGACTGAAGCTTTCTTT.